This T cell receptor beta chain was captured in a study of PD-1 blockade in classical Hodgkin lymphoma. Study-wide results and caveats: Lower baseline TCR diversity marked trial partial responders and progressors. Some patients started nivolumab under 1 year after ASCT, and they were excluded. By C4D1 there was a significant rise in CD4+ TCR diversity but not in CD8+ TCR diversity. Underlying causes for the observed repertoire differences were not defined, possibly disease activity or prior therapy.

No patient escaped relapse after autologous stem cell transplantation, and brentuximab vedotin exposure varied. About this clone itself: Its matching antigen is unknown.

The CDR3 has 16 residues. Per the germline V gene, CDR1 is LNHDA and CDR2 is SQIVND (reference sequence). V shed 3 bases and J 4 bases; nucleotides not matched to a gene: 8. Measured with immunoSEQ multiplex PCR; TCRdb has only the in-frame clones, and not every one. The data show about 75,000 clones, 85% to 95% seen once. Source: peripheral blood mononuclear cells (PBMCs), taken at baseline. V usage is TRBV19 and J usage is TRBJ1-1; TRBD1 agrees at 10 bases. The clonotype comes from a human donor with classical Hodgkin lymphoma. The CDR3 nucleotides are TGTGCCAGTAGTATGGGGACAGGGGCGATCAGCACTGAAGCTTTCTTT. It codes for CASSMGTGAISTEAFF. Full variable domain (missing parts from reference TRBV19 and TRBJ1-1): DGGITQSPKYLFRKEGQNVTLSCEQNLNHDAMYWYRQDPGQGLRLIYYSQIVNDFQKGDIAEGYSVSREKKESFPLTVTSAQKNPTAFYLCASSMGTGAISTEAFFGQGTRLTVV.